Below, one T cell receptor beta chain is given with its context. Its antigen remains unknown. Primers for the PCR totalled 60 Vbeta and 13 Jbeta. TCRdb's table, derived via immunoSEQ multiplex PCR, lists solely in-frame clones and lacks some. The table includes roughly 190,000 clones, almost 80% detected once. These data are taken from a study of cytomegalovirus exposure and HLA in healthy donors. Findings of the study overall: Later work found most CMV-associated TCR beta chains apparently HLA-restricted. Reportedly, diagnosis of cytomegalovirus status by the classifier showed high specificity and sensitivity.

Trimming took off 5 bases at V and 1 base at J, with 11 bases between the two ends. This CDR3 is 14 amino acids long. Looked up from germline, CDR1 is SGHTA and CDR2 is FQGTGA. The sequencing sample was made of PBMCs. The origin of this receptor is a woman in her late teens or twenties in good health and CMV-seronegative. The chain has TRBV7-3 and TRBJ2-5; D perhaps matches TRBD1 (5 bases). The CDR3: CASSNRQIQETQYF. The CDR3 DNA follows: TGTGCCAGCAGCAATCGACAGATCCAAGAGACCCAGTACTTC. The full variable domain, in which reference TRBV7-3 and TRBJ2-5 provide the parts outside the CDR3, is GAGVSQTPSNKVTEKGKYVELRCDPISGHTALYWYRQSLGQGPEFLIYFQGTGAADDSGLPNDRFFAVRPEGSVSTLKIQRTERGDSAVYLCASSNRQIQETQYFGPGTRLLVL.